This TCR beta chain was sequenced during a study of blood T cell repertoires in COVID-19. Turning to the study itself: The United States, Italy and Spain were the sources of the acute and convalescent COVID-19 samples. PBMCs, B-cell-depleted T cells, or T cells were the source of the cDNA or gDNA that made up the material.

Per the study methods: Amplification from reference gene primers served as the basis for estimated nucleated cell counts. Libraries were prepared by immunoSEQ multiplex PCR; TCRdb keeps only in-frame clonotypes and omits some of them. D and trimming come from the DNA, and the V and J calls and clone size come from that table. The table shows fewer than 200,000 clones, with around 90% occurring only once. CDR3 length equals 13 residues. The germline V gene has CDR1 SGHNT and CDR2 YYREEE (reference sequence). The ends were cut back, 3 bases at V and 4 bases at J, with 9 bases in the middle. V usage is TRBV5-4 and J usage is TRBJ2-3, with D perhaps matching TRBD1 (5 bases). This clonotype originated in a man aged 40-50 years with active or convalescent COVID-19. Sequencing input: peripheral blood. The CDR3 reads CASSSTQADTQYF. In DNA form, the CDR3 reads TGTGCCAGCAGCTCGACACAGGCAGATACGCAGTATTTT.